This record looks at one T cell receptor beta chain sequence and its context. In germline, CDR1 is MNHEY, CDR2 SMNVEV (reference sequence). V lost 2 bases to trimming and J lost 9 bases, with 12 bases between them. The CDR3 has 13 residues. This entry comes from a study of blood T cell repertoires in COVID-19. Background on the study: Whether acute or convalescent, the COVID-19 samples came from the United States, Italy and Spain. T cells, B-cell-depleted T cells, or PBMCs supplied cDNA or gDNA.

In the source study's methods: The authors estimated nucleated cell counts from reference gene primer amplification. The assay was immunoSEQ multiplex PCR, and TCRdb's table has in-frame clones only and misses some. Clone size and V and J calls were adopted from that table, with D and trimming inferred from the DNA. In the table there are some 50,000 clones, around 87% of which are singletons. The chain joins TRBV27 to TRBJ2-3; D perhaps matches TRBD2 (5 bases). Sequencing input: peripheral blood. The origin of this receptor is a human donor in a cohort sampled during active COVID-19. CDR3: CASSLTLDVTQYF. The CDR3 region has the DNA TGTGCCAGCAGTTTAACACTAGATGTCACGCAGTATTTT.